The clone carrying this TCR beta chain came up once. The data derive from a study of blood T cell repertoires in COVID-19. Looking at the study overall: From T cells, B-cell-depleted T cells, or PBMCs came the material, which was cDNA or gDNA.

Contact with a PCR-confirmed or clinician-diagnosed COVID-19 case occurred within 2 weeks of entry. The assay was immunoSEQ multiplex PCR, and TCRdb's table has in-frame clones only and misses some. The table records a few hundred thousand clones, roughly 89% of them present only once. This CDR3 has 14 residues. Germline-derived CDR1 and CDR2 are MNHNS and SASEGT. V was cut by 2 bases and J by 4 bases, with 9 bases left in between. Sequenced input: PBMCs or T cells enriched from blood (not recorded which). The J gene is TRBJ1-5, the V gene TRBV6-1; TRBD1 is a possible D gene (5 bases). The receptor was isolated from a woman aged 50 to 60 who had been exposed to COVID-19. CDR3 DNA: TGTGCCAGCAGTGAACAGGGAGGGAATCAGCCCCAGCATTTT. Its translation is CASSEQGGNQPQHF.